Shown below are 10 T cell receptor beta chains from a single sample sequenced in a study of blood T cells in healthy people across ages. A J-beta primer mix and a sample-barcoded 5' primer were used in a second PCR of about 7 to 12 cycles. One entry per CDR3 protein, called by TCRdb with MiXCR from the 5' RACE reads. The sample records some 640,000 distinct CDR3 sequences, 25% to 35% being singletons. The sample taken for sequencing was blood. The source is an elderly woman in good health.

This clonotype was recorded at least ten times. This rearrangement joins TRBV7-2 to TRBJ2-5; 7 bases align to TRBD2. The junction had 12 bases not matched to a gene; V was cut back by 5 bases and J by 3 bases. The CDR3 contains 16 residues. Looked up from germline, CDR1 is SGHTA and CDR2 is FQGNSA. In DNA form, the CDR3 reads TGTGCCAGCAGCCCGGGGAGGCGGGGGAAAGAAGAGACCCAGTACTTC. Encoded protein: CASSPGRRGKEETQYF.

This clonotype came up a few times. The chain employs TRBV2 and TRBJ1-6; no clear D gene. The V end lost 3 bases, the J end lost 7 bases, and 10 bases lay between the germline ends. This CDR3 is 14 amino acids long. CDR1 is SNHLY, CDR2 FYNNEI, per germline. CDR3 residues: CASSEVRRNSPLHF. The CDR3 region has the DNA TGTGCCAGCAGTGAGGTCAGAAGAAATTCACCCCTCCACTTT.

CDR3 loop: CASSPSSGGFGNEQFF. The CDR3 DNA sequence: TGTGCCAGCAGTCCGTCCAGCGGGGGCTTTGGGAATGAGCAGTTCTTC. The V call is TRBV28, the J call TRBJ2-1, with 8 bases matching TRBD2. V shed 5 bases and J 7 bases; nucleotides not matched to a gene: 13. The length of the CDR3 is 16 residues. CDR1 is MDHEN and CDR2 is SYDVKM in the germline V gene.

The chain recombines TRBV6-6 with TRBJ1-3; D remains unclear. This CDR3 region has 12 residues. CDR1 is MNHNY, CDR2 SVGAGI, per germline (reference sequence). V lost 6 bases, J lost 4 bases, and 7 bases lay in between. The CDR3 bases are TGTGCCAGCAGAACCCGCGGAAACACCATATATTTT. Its protein product is CASRTRGNTIYF.

The chain combines TRBV7-6 with TRBJ2-3; 12 bases align to TRBD2. The V gene's germline CDR1 is SGHVS and CDR2 FNYEAQ. This CDR3 is built from 15 residues. The V segment lost 5 bases and the J segment 5 bases; nucleotides outside the gene matches: 5. CDR3 residues: CASSPLAGGIDTQYF. As DNA, the CDR3 is TGTGCCAGCAGCCCACTAGCGGGGGGCATAGATACGCAGTATTTT.

The CDR3 nucleotides read TGCAGTGCTTTTGACGGGGGCCTCTCCTACAATGAGCAGTTCTTC. The encoded protein is CSAFDGGLSYNEQFF. V usage is TRBV20-1 and J usage is TRBJ2-1; D tentatively reads TRBD1 or TRBD2 (6 bases each). V was shortened by 5 bases and J by 0 bases, with 14 bases between the two germline ends. This CDR3 comprises 15 residues. The germline V gene has CDR1 DFQATT and CDR2 SNEGSKA (reference sequence).

This clonotype was observed at least ten times. The chain recombines TRBV6-1 with TRBJ2-3, with TRBD1 matching 8 bases. The germline V gene has CDR1 MNHNS and CDR2 SASEGT. The CDR3 is made up of 15 amino acids. J was trimmed by 1 base and V by 7 bases; bases with no gene match: 7. The CDR3 spells CASNGQGIGTDTQYF. The CDR3 nucleotides are TGTGCCAGCAATGGACAGGGTATTGGCACAGATACGCAGTATTTT.

This clonotype was recorded many times. The chain links TRBV6-5 to TRBJ1-2, with D possibly matching TRBD1 (6 bases). V lost 4 bases and J 11 bases, leaving 26 bases between the germline ends. In germline, CDR1 is MNHEY, CDR2 SVGAGI. This CDR3 spans 16 amino acids. The CDR3 protein is CASSSNSGTSSMRYTF. For the CDR3, the DNA is TGTGCCAGCAGTTCCAATTCCGGGACAAGCTCGATGAGGTACACCTTC.

This clonotype was recorded many times. V is TRBV7-2 and J is TRBJ1-6; 8 nucleotides agree with TRBD1. The germline V gene has CDR1 SGHTA and CDR2 FQGNSA. The CDR3 is made up of 18 amino acids. V shed 5 bases, J shed 3 bases, and the junction held 12 bases outside the gene matches. CDR3 amino acids: CASSQGPGTGRYNSPLHF. CDR3 DNA sequence: TGTGCCAGCAGCCAGGGTCCCGGGACAGGTCGCTATAATTCACCCCTCCACTTT.

Details on this clonotype: A much bigger clone sits one base away, suggesting this may be a read error. This chain links TRBV6-5 with TRBJ1-5, with D hard to call. The CDR3 runs to 13 residues. CDR1 is MNHEY and CDR2 is SVGAGI in the germline V gene. CDR3 DNA sequence: TGTGTCAGCAGTTATAATAGCAATCAGCCCCAGCATTTT. It yields the protein CVSSYNSNQPQHF.